Given below is one T cell receptor beta chain in context. Its antigen is as yet unknown. Every sample had a minimum of 7 million PBMCs isolated. This CDR3 region has 16 residues. V was clipped by 1 base and J by 2 bases, with 14 bases between them. The germline V gene encodes CDR1 SGHDT and CDR2 YYEEEE. This sample is drawn from a study of blood T cells in healthy people across ages. Study results and caveats: Possibly, changes in expanded clonotypes were confounded because donor CMV status was unknown. A roughly linear age-dependent decrease characterized TCR beta diversity per million T cells. Strong correlation linked observed beta diversity and percent naive T cells.

A second PCR of 7 to 11 cycles used a sample-barcoded 5' primer and a J-beta primer mix. Each CDR3 protein gets one entry after TCRdb re-called the 5' RACE reads with MiXCR. The repertoire holds about 1.5 million distinct CDR3 sequences, about 45% seen once, with around 4% in the top ten. What was sequenced was blood. The clonotype originates from a young woman in good health. The chain uses TRBV5-6 and TRBJ2-3; D is uncertain. CDR3 amino acids: CASSLQEQAYTDTQYF. DNA of the CDR3: TGTGCCAGCAGCTTGCAAGAGCAGGCGTACACAGATACGCAGTATTTT.